What follows are 29 T cell receptor beta chains derived from one specimen sequenced in a study of T cells in Graves' hyperthyroidism and ophthalmopathy. Amplification targeted TCR beta CDR3 regions from RNA transcripts. Researchers ran a first-round RT-PCR on the TCR CDR3 using the HTBI primer set. TCRdb reanalysed the multiplex PCR reads using MiXCR and keeps one entry per CDR3 protein. The table has around 450,000 distinct CDR3 sequences, 15% to 19% seen once. The source material was blood. These receptors were collected from a woman aged 18 to 35 with Graves' hyperthyroidism.

This sequence joins TRBV5-1 and TRBJ2-2, with TRBD2 as a possible D gene (6 bases). With 1 base removed from V and 3 bases from J, the gap between germline ends came to 13 bases. CDR3 length: 16 amino acids. CDR1 is SGHRS and CDR2 is YFSETQ in the germline V gene. The CDR3 sequence is CASSLQVRRDTGELFF. Written as DNA, the CDR3 is TGCGCCAGCAGCTTGCAAGTCCGGAGGGACACCGGGGAGCTGTTTTTT.

Ten or more counts support this clonotype. The chain uses TRBV7-2 and TRBJ1-5; D gene uncertain. This CDR3 is 16 amino acids long. Trimming pared 2 bases from V and 3 bases from J, leaving 14 bases between. Germline loops: CDR1 SGHTA, CDR2 FQGNSA. This chain's CDR3 is CASSLSLGRNNQPQHF. The CDR3 DNA reads TGTGCCAGCAGCTTATCTCTCGGCAGAAACAATCAGCCCCAGCATTTT. Looking up the rest from reference TRBV7-2 and TRBJ1-5 gives the full variable domain: GAGVSQSPSNKVTEKGKDVELRCDPISGHTALYWYRQSLGQGLEFLIYFQGNSAPDKSGLPSDRFSAERTGGSVSTLTIQRTQQEDSAVYLCASSLSLGRNNQPQHFGDGTRLSIL.

This clonotype appeared many times. The chain joins TRBV20-1 to TRBJ2-7; 9 bases align to TRBD2. This CDR3 is 15 amino acids long. V lost 3 bases and J lost 2; bases outside the gene matches: 8. Looked up from germline, CDR1 is DFQATT and CDR2 is SNEGSKA (reference sequence). CDR3 protein: CSARNSGRKTYEQYF. Here the CDR3 DNA reads TGCAGTGCTAGGAACAGCGGGAGGAAGACCTACGAGCAGTACTTC.

This clonotype was seen at least ten times. This chain joins TRBV2 and TRBJ2-1; the match to TRBD2 covers 10 bases. CDR1 is SNHLY and CDR2 is FYNNEI in the germline V gene. With 6 bases clipped from V and 4 bases from J, the junction kept 9 bases outside the gene matches. This CDR3 has 16 amino acids. The CDR3 spells CASRGLAGGRYNEQFF. CDR3 coding DNA: TGTGCCAGCAGAGGGTTAGCGGGAGGACGTTACAATGAGCAGTTCTTC.

The rearrangement links TRBV6-1 to TRBJ2-1, with 10 bases matching TRBD2. With 4 bases clipped from V and 12 bases from J, the junction kept 12 bases outside the gene matches. CDR3 length: 15 amino acids. CDR1 is MNHNS, CDR2 SASEGT, per germline. CDR3 sequence: CASSGGALAGMGQFF. In nucleotides, the CDR3 is TGTGCCAGCAGTGGAGGGGCACTAGCGGGGATGGGGCAGTTCTTC.

This clonotype was counted many times. The rearrangement links TRBV6-1 to TRBJ1-2, with D possibly being TRBD1 (6 bases). Germline values: CDR1 MNHNS, CDR2 SASEGT. The CDR3 consists of 15 residues. The V end was cut by 5 bases, the J end by 3 bases, with 16 bases between. The chain's CDR3 is CASSKNGQTYYGYTF. CDR3 DNA: TGTGCCAGCAGTAAAAACGGACAGACATACTATGGCTACACCTTC.

At least ten counts were recorded for this clonotype. This rearrangement joins TRBV2 to TRBJ1-1; weak D call: TRBD1 (5 bases). The CDR3 is 13 residues long. Germline CDR1 SNHLY, CDR2 FYNNEI. Trimming left V 6 bases short and J 1 base short, with 9 bases between. CDR3 sequence reads: CASSKQGNTEAFF. Written as DNA, the CDR3 is TGTGCCAGCAGCAAGCAGGGGAACACTGAAGCTTTCTTT.

There are many counts of this clonotype. The V call is TRBV9, the J call TRBJ1-5; perhaps TRBD1 as D (5 bases). Germline V gene lookup returns CDR1 SGDLS and CDR2 YYNGEE. V shed 4 bases and J shed 0 bases, with 11 bases lying between them. The CDR3 length is 15 residues. The CDR3 bases are TGTGCCAGCAGCCAGGGAATAGATAGCAATCAGCCCCAGCATTTT. Its translation is CASSQGIDSNQPQHF.

This clonotype has only a few counts. The gene calls are TRBV10-3 and TRBJ2-3; 7 bases are shared with TRBD2. This CDR3 comprises 16 residues. CDR1 and CDR2 (germline): ENHRY, SYGVKD. The ends lost 4 bases at V and 0 bases at J; junction bases unmatched: 7. In nucleotides, the CDR3 is TGTGCCATCAGTGTTGCAAGCGGGGTCAGCACAGATACGCAGTATTTT. Protein sequence: CAISVASGVSTDTQYF.

For this clonotype: Possible read error: a much larger clone is one base away. This chain links TRBV29-1 with TRBJ1-2, with D perhaps matching TRBD1 (5 bases). The CDR3 runs to 17 residues. Germline loops: CDR1 SQVTM, CDR2 ANQGSEA. The CDR3: CSVAGGTGLNIDYDYTF. As DNA, the CDR3 is TGCAGCGTTGCCGGGGGAACAGGTTTGAATATCGACTATGACTACACCTTC.

This clonotype was seen repeatedly, ten times or more. The chain uses TRBV11-3 and TRBJ2-2, with 9 bases fitting TRBD2. V shed 3 bases, J shed 7 bases, and the junction held 0 bases outside the gene matches. CDR3 length: 13 amino acids. In germline, CDR1 is SGHNT, CDR2 YENEEA. CDR3 loop: CASSFSGSGELFF. CDR3 sequence (DNA): TGTGCCAGCAGCTTTAGCGGGAGCGGGGAGCTGTTTTTT. Variable domain in full (rest from reference TRBV11-3 and TRBJ2-2): EAGVVQSPRYKIIEKKQPVAFWCNPISGHNTLYWYLQNLGQGPELLIRYENEEAVDDSQLPKDRFSAERLKGVDSTLKIQPAELGDSAVYLCASSFSGSGELFFGEGSRLTVL.

This clonotype was counted at least ten times. The chain joins TRBV2 to TRBJ2-1; 10 bases are a match to TRBD2. After removal of 5 bases from V and 6 bases from J, the junction contained 10 bases not matched to a gene. Per the germline V gene, CDR1 is SNHLY and CDR2 is FYNNEI. The CDR3 has 16 residues. This CDR3 reads CASSNRLAGDVNEQFF. CDR3 DNA: TGTGCCAGCAGTAACCGTCTAGCGGGAGATGTCAATGAGCAGTTCTTC. The entire variable domain, with the rest obtained from reference TRBV2 and TRBJ2-1, is as follows: EPEVTQTPSHQVTQMGQEVILRCVPISNHLYFYWYRQILGQKVEFLVSFYNNEISEKSEIFDDQFSVERPDGSNFTLKIRSTKLEDSAMYFCASSNRLAGDVNEQFFGPGTRLTVL.

This clonotype was counted many times. The chain couples TRBV7-6 to TRBJ2-2; 10 bases are a match to TRBD1. J gave up 6 bases and V 1 base, and 5 bases lay outside the gene matches. This CDR3 is 16 amino acids long. CDR1 SGHVS and CDR2 FNYEAQ come from the germline V gene. Written as DNA, the CDR3 is TGTGCCAGCAGCTTAGAGGCGACAGGGGGCCCCGGGGAGCTGTTTTTT. This translates into CASSLEATGGPGELFF. Drawing the rest from reference TRBV7-6 and TRBJ2-2, the complete variable domain is GAGVSQSPRYKVTKRGQDVALRCDPISGHVSLYWYRQALGQGPEFLTYFNYEAQQDKSGLPNDRFSAERPEGSISTLTIQRTEQRDSAMYRCASSLEATGGPGELFFGEGSRLTVL.

This chain connects TRBV5-1 to TRBJ1-5, with TRBD1 matching over 7 bases. Germline-derived CDR1 and CDR2 are SGHRS and YFSETQ. There are 15 residues in the CDR3. V was clipped by 0 bases and J by 7 bases; unmatched bases: 7. The CDR3 loop is CASSLEGARGQPQHF. The DNA for the CDR3 is TGCGCCAGCAGCTTGGAGGGGGCGAGGGGACAGCCCCAGCATTTT.

CDR3: CASSQYNSGGTYNSPLHF. The CDR3 bases are TGCGCCAGCAGCCAATACAATTCAGGGGGCACCTATAATTCACCCCTCCACTTT. The gene calls are TRBV4-3 and TRBJ1-6; 8 positions agree with TRBD1. There are 18 residues in the CDR3. Germline V gene data show CDR1 as LGHNA and CDR2 as YSLEER. J was trimmed by 2 bases and V by 2 bases; bases with no gene match: 8.

There are many counts of this clonotype. The chain uses TRBV27 and TRBJ2-7; 9 positions match TRBD2. Trimming removed 2 bases from V and 0 bases from J; junction bases left unmatched: 2. CDR1 MNHEY and CDR2 SMNVEV come from the germline V gene (reference sequence). The CDR3 covers 15 residues. The CDR3 DNA follows: TGTGCCAGCAGTTTAGGTAGCGGGAGCTCCTACGAGCAGTACTTC. Translated: CASSLGSGSSYEQYF.

In this sample, this clonotype turned up many times. The chain uses TRBV10-2 and TRBJ2-7, with TRBD2 matching over 10 bases. The germline V gene encodes CDR1 WSHSY and CDR2 SAAADI. CDR3 length: 14 residues. J gave up 4 bases and V 6 bases, and 6 bases lay outside the gene matches. The CDR3, as DNA: TGCGCCAGCAGGAGAGCGGGGGGGCCGTACGAGCAGTACTTC. Translating it yields CASRRAGGPYEQYF.

In its sample, this clonotype was seen many times. This chain uses TRBV7-2 with TRBJ2-2; D possibly corresponds to TRBD2 (6 bases). The CDR3 is made up of 17 amino acids. With 7 bases removed from V and 3 bases from J, the gap between germline ends came to 21 bases. CDR1 and CDR2 from the germline V gene are SGHTA and FQGNSA. CDR3 region: CASTQLGGRDYTGELFF. The CDR3 nucleotides read TGTGCCAGCACCCAATTAGGAGGCAGGGACTACACCGGGGAGCTGTTTTTT.

This sequence joins TRBV18 and TRBJ2-1; tentative D call: TRBD2 (6 bases). Between the trimmed V and J ends, which lost 6 bases and 4 bases, there was a span of 16 bases. This CDR3 is 15 amino acids long. The germline V gene has CDR1 KGHSH and CDR2 LQKENI. The chain's CDR3 is CASSLVGGPYNEQFF. The CDR3 DNA reads as TGTGCCAGCTCCCTAGTGGGAGGCCCATACAATGAGCAGTTCTTC.

In this sample, this clonotype turned up many times. The chain has TRBV20-1 and TRBJ2-1, with D perhaps assigned TRBD1 or TRBD2 (5 bases each). Per the germline V gene, CDR1 is DFQATT and CDR2 is SNEGSKA (reference sequence). The V and J ends lost 5 bases and 4 bases respectively, with 15 bases between them. The CDR3 has 14 residues. CDR3 nucleotide sequence: TGCAGTGCTTCCACGGGGCTAGAATACAATGAGCAGTTCTTC. This translates into CSASTGLEYNEQFF.

This clonotype was seen more than once but under ten times. The chain employs TRBV6-1 and TRBJ2-7, with D maybe TRBD1 (5 bases). The CDR3 sequence is 15 residues long. Trimming pared 4 bases from V and 0 bases from J, leaving 13 bases between. Looked up from germline, CDR1 is MNHNS and CDR2 is SASEGT. DNA for the CDR3: TGTGCCAGCAGTGCCCATTTAGACAGCTCCTACGAGCAGTACTTC. Translated, it gives CASSAHLDSSYEQYF.

This clonotype showed up many times. The chain recombines TRBV6-9 with TRBJ1-1; D not certain. V lost 0 bases, J lost 8 bases, and 7 bases lay in between. Per germline, CDR1 MNHGY and CDR2 SVAAGI. This CDR3 has 12 amino acids. The CDR3 reads CASSYSFGEAFF. For the CDR3, the DNA is TGTGCCAGCAGTTATTCTTTCGGAGAAGCTTTCTTT.

In the case of this clonotype: Being one base from a much bigger clone, this may be a read error. CDR3 DNA sequence: TGTGCCAGCAGCTACGATACGGCCGGGACGGGTAACACCGGGGAGCCGTTTTTT. Amino acid sequence: CASSYDTAGTGNTGEPFF. The rearrangement joins TRBV6-5 to TRBJ2-2; D may be TRBD1 or TRBD2 (5 bases each). Germline values: CDR1 MNHEY, CDR2 SVGAGI. CDR3 size: 18 residues.

In this sample, this clonotype turned up many times. The V and J genes are TRBV6-1 and TRBJ2-3, with D possibly matching TRBD2 (6 bases). V lost 6 bases and J 2 bases, leaving 27 bases between the germline ends. Germline-derived CDR1 and CDR2 are MNHNS and SASEGT. The length of the CDR3 is 19 residues. The CDR3 region has the DNA TGTGCCAGCAGCTTGGGGCGTATGGGGGGAGAGGGGCACACAGATACGCAGTATTTT. Its translation: CASSLGRMGGEGHTDTQYF.

The V call is TRBV7-9, the J call TRBJ2-1; possible D gene TRBD2, 6 bases. This CDR3 is built from 15 residues. Germline values: CDR1 SEHNR, CDR2 FQNEAQ (reference sequence). V dropped 5 bases and J dropped 7 bases, with 18 bases sitting between them. In DNA form, the CDR3 reads TGTGCCAGCAGCCCCTCGGGAGCTAATCGGAATGAGCAGTTCTTC. It codes for CASSPSGANRNEQFF. Using reference TRBV7-9 and TRBJ2-1 for the parts outside the CDR3, the full variable domain is DTGVSQNPRHKITKRGQNVTFRCDPISEHNRLYWYRQTLGQGPEFLTYFQNEAQLEKSRLLSDRFSAERPKGSFSTLEIQRTEQGDSAMYLCASSPSGANRNEQFFGPGTRLTVL.

This clonotype occurred many times. The chain couples TRBV11-2 to TRBJ2-6; no clear D. Germline CDR1 SGHAT, CDR2 FQNNGV. V lost 1 base to trimming and J lost 2 bases, with 6 bases between them. The CDR3 is 15 amino acids. The CDR3 loop is CASSLVATGANVLTF. The CDR3 bases are TGTGCCAGCAGCTTAGTGGCAACTGGGGCCAACGTCCTGACTTTC.

This clonotype was seen ten or more times. The chain uses TRBV27 and TRBJ2-3, with D unclear. CDR1 is MNHEY and CDR2 is SMNVEV in the germline V gene (reference sequence). The CDR3 consists of 17 residues. Trimming removed 5 bases from V and 1 base from J, with 19 bases in between. The CDR3, as DNA: TGTGCCAGCAGTCCGCCGGAGACACTTTTTGGCACAGATACGCAGTATTTT. This codes for CASSPPETLFGTDTQYF.

This clonotype came up many times. The J gene is TRBJ2-3, the V gene TRBV12-3 or TRBV12-4; tentatively, D is TRBD1 (6 bases). The CDR3 spans 15 residues. V dropped 1 base and J dropped 7 bases, with 15 bases sitting between them. CDR3 bases: TGTGCCAGCAGTTTAGATCAGGGGACCGCATATACGCAGTATTTT. Amino acids: CASSLDQGTAYTQYF.

This clonotype was seen more than once but under ten times. The V gene is TRBV5-1, the J gene TRBJ2-7; D gene unclear. Trimming stripped 1 base from V and 2 bases from J, with 10 bases between. CDR1 is SGHRS and CDR2 is YFSETQ in the germline V gene. CDR3 length: 14 amino acids. The CDR3 DNA follows: TGCGCCAGCAGCTTGAGCCACATAGCCTACGAGCAGTACTTC. Translation: CASSLSHIAYEQYF.